One and the same sample provided the 32 T cell receptor beta chains below, sequenced in a study of OX40 agonist ivuxolimab in advanced cancers. Measured with immunoSEQ multiplex PCR; TCRdb has only the in-frame clones, and not every one. The data show about 24,000 clones, with 75% to 90% seen just once and over 15% held by the top ten. Sample: CD4+ or CD8+ T cells sorted from blood, taken in a trial of the OX40 agonist ivuxolimab. All receptors come from an adult with an advanced solid tumor such as melanoma, head and neck, liver or kidney cancer.

The chain carries TRBV6-5 and TRBJ1-2; the match to TRBD1 covers 7 bases. Germline lookup yields CDR1 MNHEY and CDR2 SVGAGI. The CDR3 spans 14 residues. V dropped 5 bases and J dropped 4; count of bases not matched to a gene: 7. CDR3 sequence reads: CASSLEGQAYGYTF. The CDR3 DNA is TGTGCCAGCAGTCTAGAAGGACAGGCCTATGGCTACACCTTC.

V usage is TRBV27 and J usage is TRBJ1-2; tentative D call: TRBD1 (5 bases). The CDR3 extends over 13 amino acids. CDR1 and CDR2 (germline): MNHEY, SMNVEV (reference sequence). V lost 4 bases and J lost 4, with 10 bases in between. Here the CDR3 DNA reads TGTGCCAGCAGTTCATCGGGGGTCTATGGCTACACCTTC. Protein: CASSSSGVYGYTF.

In its sample, this clone was seen a few times. The chain joins TRBV5-1 to TRBJ2-7; D assignment may be TRBD1 or TRBD2 (5 bases each). V gave up 2 bases and J gave up 0 bases, with 15 bases separating them. The V gene's germline CDR1 is SGHRS and CDR2 YFSETQ. The length of the CDR3 is 16 residues. This CDR3 is CASSFWGTVSSYEQYF. CDR3 in DNA: TGCGCCAGCAGCTTTTGGGGGACCGTTAGCTCCTACGAGCAGTACTTC.

The chain uses TRBV28 and TRBJ2-3; D may be TRBD1 or TRBD2 (6 bases each). Between the trimmed V and J ends, which lost 5 bases and 0 bases, there was a span of 12 bases. The length of the CDR3 is 15 residues. Per germline, CDR1 MDHEN and CDR2 SYDVKM. The CDR3 DNA is TGTGCCAGCAGTGGTGAGGGGGGAAGCACAGATACGCAGTATTTT. Translated: CASSGEGGSTDTQYF.

The J gene is TRBJ2-3, the V gene TRBV5-1, with 9 bases identical to TRBD2. V lost 3 bases and J lost 0; bases outside the gene matches: 2. This CDR3 has 15 residues. Looked up from germline, CDR1 is SGHRS and CDR2 is YFSETQ. Written as DNA, the CDR3 is TGCGCCAGCAGCTCTAGCGGGGCTAGCACAGATACGCAGTATTTT. Translation gives CASSSSGASTDTQYF.

The CDR3 DNA reads as TGTGCCTCTACATCGGGACCCAGGAGGGGCGAGCAGTACTTC. Its translation: CASTSGPRRGEQYF. The chain uses TRBV30 and TRBJ2-7, with a possible D match to TRBD2 (6 bases). The CDR3 is made up of 14 amino acids. The germline V gene has CDR1 GTSNPN and CDR2 SVGIG (reference sequence). Trimming cost V 7 bases and J 6 bases, with 22 bases left between them. The full variable domain, in which reference TRBV30 and TRBJ2-7 provide the parts outside the CDR3, is SQTIHQWPATLVQPVGSPLSLECTVEGTSNPNLYWYRQAAGRGLQLLFYSVGIGQISSEVPQNLSASRPQDRQFILSSKKLLLSDSGFYLCASTSGPRRGEQYFGPGTRLTVT.

This chain joins TRBV11-2 and TRBJ2-1; TRBD2 agrees at 7 bases. Per the germline V gene, CDR1 is SGHAT and CDR2 is FQNNGV. V was clipped by 1 base and J by 10 bases; unmatched bases: 7. CDR3 length: 14 amino acids. The CDR3 sequence is CASSLGRGSLEQFF. The CDR3, as DNA: TGTGCCAGCAGCTTAGGGCGGGGGAGCCTGGAGCAGTTCTTC.

This chain connects TRBV6-6 to TRBJ2-5; no clear D gene. Looked up from germline, CDR1 is MNHNY and CDR2 is SVGAGI (reference sequence). The CDR3 loop spans 10 amino acids. Between the trimmed V and J ends, which lost 6 bases and 9 bases, there was a span of 8 bases. CDR3 loop: CASSGKAQYF. For the CDR3, the DNA is TGTGCCAGCAGCGGAAAGGCCCAGTACTTC.

The chain couples TRBV5-1 to TRBJ2-2, with 10 bases that match TRBD2. The germline CDR1 and CDR2 sequences are SGHRS and YFSETQ. V gave up 5 bases and J gave up 0 bases; unmatched junction bases: 7. The CDR3 loop spans 17 amino acids. This CDR3 is CASRVSGGSANTGELFF. The CDR3 bases are TGCGCCAGCAGAGTTAGCGGGGGGAGCGCGAACACCGGGGAGCTGTTTTTT.

This chain uses TRBV27 with TRBJ2-5; tentative D call: TRBD1 (6 bases). V was clipped by 3 bases and J by 4 bases, with 12 bases between them. The CDR3 has 14 residues. CDR1 and CDR2 from the germline V gene are MNHEY and SMNVEV (reference sequence). DNA of the CDR3: TGTGCCAGCAGTTTCGACAGGTTTAGAGAGACCCAGTACTTC. Protein sequence: CASSFDRFRETQYF.

The chain is built from TRBV11-2 and TRBJ2-2; 8 bases match TRBD2. Trimming cost V 5 bases and J 1 base; bases outside gene matches: 3. CDR1 is SGHAT and CDR2 is FQNNGV in the germline V gene. The CDR3 spans 15 residues. CDR3 amino acids: CASSPLAVNTGELFF. CDR3 nucleotides: TGTGCCAGCAGCCCACTAGCGGTGAACACCGGGGAGCTGTTTTTT. Filled out from reference TRBV11-2 and TRBJ2-2, the complete variable domain reads EAGVAQSPRYKIIEKRQSVAFWCNPISGHATLYWYQQILGQGPKLLIQFQNNGVVDDSQLPKDRFSAERLKGVDSTLKIQPAKLEDSAVYLCASSPLAVNTGELFFGEGSRLTVL.

The genes are TRBV11-2 and TRBJ2-7, with 12 bases aligning to TRBD2. Germline trimming cut 5 bases from V and 2 bases from J; bases unmatched to any gene: 7. Germline CDR1 is SGHAT and CDR2 is FQNNGV. This CDR3 is 16 amino acids long. Here the CDR3 reads CASSELLAGGAYEQYF. CDR3 bases: TGTGCCAGCAGCGAGCTACTAGCGGGGGGCGCCTACGAGCAGTACTTC.

This clone appeared a few times. The J gene is TRBJ2-1, the V gene TRBV7-3; TRBD1 might be the D (6 bases). Germline loops: CDR1 SGHTA, CDR2 FQGTGA. Trimming removed 2 bases from V and 4 bases from J, with 12 bases in between. This CDR3 comprises 15 residues. This CDR3 reads CASSLLIGQYNEQFF. The CDR3 region has the DNA TGTGCCAGCAGCTTATTGATCGGACAGTACAATGAGCAGTTCTTC.

The rearrangement links TRBV5-5 to TRBJ1-6; D remains ambiguous. The V gene's germline CDR1 is SGHKS and CDR2 YYEKEE (reference sequence). V was cut by 1 base and J by 8 bases, with 4 bases left in between. This CDR3 region has 12 residues. The CDR3: CASSLRDSPLHF. The CDR3, as DNA: TGTGCCAGCAGCTTGAGAGATTCACCCCTCCACTTT. Full variable domain (missing parts from reference TRBV5-5 and TRBJ1-6): DAGVTQSPTHLIKTRGQQVTLRCSPISGHKSVSWYQQVLGQGPQFIFQYYEKEERGRGNFPDRFSARQFPNYSSELNVNALLLGDSALYLCASSLRDSPLHFGNGTRLTVT.

The DNA for the CDR3 is TGCGCCAGCAGAGCGGGGGGGCCGGGTGAGCAGTTCTTC. This translates into CASRAGGPGEQFF. This rearrangement joins TRBV5-1 to TRBJ2-1; 10 bases align to TRBD2. Germline lookup yields CDR1 SGHRS and CDR2 YFSETQ. This CDR3 comprises 13 residues. V shed 5 bases, J shed 9 bases, and the junction held 5 bases outside the gene matches.

The chain uses TRBV27 and TRBJ2-5, with D perhaps TRBD1 (6 bases). There are 15 residues in the CDR3. The V and J ends lost 6 bases and 1 base respectively, with 15 bases between them. In germline, CDR1 is MNHEY, CDR2 SMNVEV (reference sequence). Here the CDR3 DNA reads TGTGCCAGCAGCCCCTGGGACAAAAGCCAAGAGACCCAGTACTTC. As protein: CASSPWDKSQETQYF.

The chain carries TRBV19 and TRBJ2-2; possibly TRBD1 or TRBD2 for D (5 bases each). CDR3 length: 14 amino acids. Germline V gives CDR1 LNHDA, CDR2 SQIVND (reference sequence). V lost 7 bases, J lost 5 bases, and 14 bases lay in between. DNA of the CDR3: TGTGCCAGTATTCGGGGCCCCAATACCGGGGAGCTGTTTTTT. Protein product: CASIRGPNTGELFF.

The V call is TRBV7-3, the J call TRBJ1-1; D not resolved. Deletions cut 3 bases from V and 1 base from J, with 6 bases between. From germline, CDR1 is SGHTA and CDR2 FQGTGA. The CDR3 has 13 residues. The CDR3 DNA follows: TGTGCCAGCAGCTTTGGAAAGAACACTGAAGCTTTCTTT. It is translated as CASSFGKNTEAFF.

J is TRBJ2-1 and V is TRBV2; TRBD1 agrees at 8 bases. CDR1 and CDR2 (germline): SNHLY, FYNNEI. The CDR3 sequence is 14 residues long. V lost 5 bases and J lost 9; bases outside the gene matches: 9. As DNA, the CDR3 is TGTGCCAGCAGTCCGGACAGGGCTCGGGGTGAGCAGTTCTTC. Amino acids: CASSPDRARGEQFF. Using reference TRBV2 and TRBJ2-1 for the parts outside the CDR3, the full variable domain is EPEVTQTPSHQVTQMGQEVILRCVPISNHLYFYWYRQILGQKVEFLVSFYNNEISEKSEIFDDQFSVERPDGSNFTLKIRSTKLEDSAMYFCASSPDRARGEQFFGPGTRLTVL.

For the CDR3, the DNA is TGTGCCAGCAGGGCAGGGGCCTACAATGAGCAGTTCTTC. It codes for CASRAGAYNEQFF. The V call is TRBV14, the J call TRBJ2-1, with D tentatively TRBD1 (6 bases). The CDR3 extends over 13 amino acids. Trimming took 6 bases from V and 2 from J, leaving 8 bases between them. The V gene's germline CDR1 is SGHDN and CDR2 FVKESK.

The rearrangement joins TRBV11-3 to TRBJ2-1; no clear D gene. CDR1 and CDR2 (germline): SGHNT, YENEEA. CDR3 size: 14 residues. Between the trimmed V and J ends, which lost 2 bases and 4 bases, there was a span of 9 bases. The CDR3 loop is CASSLSPAYNEQFF. The CDR3 bases are TGTGCCAGCAGCTTATCGCCTGCATACAATGAGCAGTTCTTC.

The V and J genes are TRBV7-9 and TRBJ2-5; the D gene is possibly TRBD2 (6 bases). Trimming took off 11 bases at V and 2 bases at J, with 18 bases between the two ends. CDR3 length: 14 amino acids. Looked up from germline, CDR1 is SEHNR and CDR2 is FQNEAQ (reference sequence). CDR3 sequence reads: CALVGGLQQETQYF. DNA for the CDR3: TGTGCCCTAGTCGGGGGACTTCAACAAGAGACCCAGTACTTC. Combining the CDR3 with reference TRBV7-9 and TRBJ2-5 gives the whole variable domain DTGVSQNPRHKITKRGQNVTFRCDPISEHNRLYWYRQTLGQGPEFLTYFQNEAQLEKSRLLSDRFSAERPKGSFSTLEIQRTEQGDSAMYLCALVGGLQQETQYFGPGTRLLVL.

The chain couples TRBV18 to TRBJ2-1; TRBD1 aligns across 9 bases. CDR1 is KGHSH, CDR2 LQKENI, per germline. Trimming cost V 1 base and J 7 bases; bases outside gene matches: 8. The CDR3 spans 16 residues. The CDR3 reads CASSPLAPGTGNEQFF. CDR3 nucleotide sequence: TGTGCCAGCTCACCACTCGCGCCGGGGACAGGGAATGAGCAGTTCTTC.

V usage is TRBV12-5 and J usage is TRBJ2-6; 10 bases fit TRBD1. This CDR3 is 19 amino acids long. Germline CDR1 reads LGHNT; CDR2 reads FRNRAP. Trimming took 3 bases from V and 1 from J; bases not matched to a gene: 9. DNA for the CDR3: TGTGCTAGTGGTTTCATTCCGGGACAGGGGTTATCTGGGGCCAACGTCCTGACTTTC. Its protein is CASGFIPGQGLSGANVLTF.

The rearrangement uses TRBV4-2 and TRBJ2-7; the D gene is possibly TRBD2 (6 bases). The CDR3 length is 15 residues. V shed 2 bases and J shed 2 bases, with 13 bases lying between them. Germline V CDR1 and CDR2: LGHNA, YNFKEQ. This CDR3 reads CASSQPDYDAYEQYF. CDR3 coding DNA: TGTGCCAGCAGCCAACCGGACTACGACGCCTACGAGCAGTACTTC.

This sequence joins TRBV4-1 and TRBJ1-1; D may be TRBD1 (5 bases). Germline V gene sequence: CDR1 MGHRA, CDR2 YSYEKL. This CDR3 has 13 amino acids. Between the trimmed V and J ends, which lost 0 bases and 8 bases, there was a span of 10 bases. The CDR3 DNA follows: TGCGCCAGCAGCCAAGATAAGGGGAGAGAAGCTTTCTTT. Translated, it gives CASSQDKGREAFF.

This chain joins TRBV27 and TRBJ2-6; 7 positions match TRBD1. The CDR3 length is 19 residues. Germline trimming cut 5 bases from V and 0 bases from J; bases unmatched to any gene: 13. Germline assignment: CDR1 MNHEY and CDR2 SMNVEV (reference sequence). DNA for the CDR3: TGTGCCAGCAGTACCATTAGCCCGACAGGGCCCTCTGGGGCCAACGTCCTGACTTTC. Encoded protein: CASSTISPTGPSGANVLTF.

In its sample, this clone was seen a few times. J is TRBJ1-1 and V is TRBV30; D gene ambiguous. The CDR3 has 13 amino acids. The V end lost 2 bases, the J end lost 1 base, and 8 bases lay between the germline ends. Looked up from germline, CDR1 is GTSNPN and CDR2 is SVGIG (reference sequence). The CDR3 loop reads CAWSTPWNTEAFF. The CDR3 nucleotides read TGTGCCTGGAGTACCCCCTGGAACACTGAAGCTTTCTTT.

The chain couples TRBV6-1 to TRBJ2-7; no firm D call. Trimming pared 5 bases from V and 4 bases from J, leaving 15 bases between. The germline V gene encodes CDR1 MNHNS and CDR2 SASEGT. The CDR3 loop spans 14 amino acids. CDR3 bases: TGTGCCAGCAGTCACCAAATCGGGCCTTACGAGCAGTACTTC. This translates into CASSHQIGPYEQYF.

This clone has just one count. CDR3 coding DNA: TGTGCCAGCAGCCGCCCGGGTGGATCTGAGGGTGAAAAACTGTTTTTT. Amino acid sequence: CASSRPGGSEGEKLFF. V is TRBV11-3 and J is TRBJ1-4; D call uncertain. The ends were cut back, 5 bases at V and 7 bases at J, with 20 bases in the middle. Germline-derived CDR1 and CDR2 are SGHNT and YENEEA. The CDR3 has 16 amino acids.

The rearrangement links TRBV5-1 to TRBJ2-7, with D perhaps TRBD1 (6 bases). V was cut by 6 bases and J by 6 bases, with 22 bases left in between. Germline assignment: CDR1 SGHRS and CDR2 YFSETQ. The CDR3 is 15 residues long. CDR3 region: CASTLDGTKSSEQYF. The CDR3 DNA reads as TGCGCCAGCACTTTGGACGGGACAAAATCCAGCGAGCAGTACTTC.

This clone is medium-sized in the sample. The chain employs TRBV27 and TRBJ1-5, with 7 nucleotides matching TRBD1. Germline CDR1 MNHEY, CDR2 SMNVEV (reference sequence). The CDR3 has 14 residues. Trimming removed 5 bases from V and 4 bases from J; junction bases left unmatched: 5. CDR3 nucleotide sequence: TGTGCCAGCAGTCACCGGGACAGTAATCAGCCCCAGCATTTT. It specifies CASSHRDSNQPQHF.